This T cell receptor beta chain was recorded in a study of T cell responses to AZD1222 COVID-19 vaccine. CDR1 and CDR2 (germline): SGHNT, YYREEE (reference sequence). There are 17 residues in the CDR3. The ends lost 0 bases at V and 7 bases at J; junction bases unmatched: 4. Here immunoSEQ multiplex PCR was the method, and the copy in TCRdb shows in-frame clones only, minus some. The profile shows 110,000 to 150,000 clones, approximately 90% of them singletons. This clone was observed a handful of times. Its antigen is not known. Study results and limitations: Among vaccine-associated CD4 TCRs, coverage spanned spike, with dominance at 160-218 and 743-854. Most donors were white British and more were female, and clonal diversity was possibly underestimated. In the spike-specific TCR repertoire, nearly half reportedly target unmutated variant regions.

This TCR was sampled from an adult who received the AZD1222 COVID-19 vaccine. V is TRBV5-4 and J is TRBJ2-1, with 16 bases matching TRBD2. The source material was peripheral blood, sampled 28 days after the second AZD1222 dose. Here the CDR3 reads CASSLEGLAGGRNEQFF. In DNA, the CDR3 is TGTGCCAGCAGCTTGGAGGGACTAGCGGGGGGGCGAAATGAGCAGTTCTTC.